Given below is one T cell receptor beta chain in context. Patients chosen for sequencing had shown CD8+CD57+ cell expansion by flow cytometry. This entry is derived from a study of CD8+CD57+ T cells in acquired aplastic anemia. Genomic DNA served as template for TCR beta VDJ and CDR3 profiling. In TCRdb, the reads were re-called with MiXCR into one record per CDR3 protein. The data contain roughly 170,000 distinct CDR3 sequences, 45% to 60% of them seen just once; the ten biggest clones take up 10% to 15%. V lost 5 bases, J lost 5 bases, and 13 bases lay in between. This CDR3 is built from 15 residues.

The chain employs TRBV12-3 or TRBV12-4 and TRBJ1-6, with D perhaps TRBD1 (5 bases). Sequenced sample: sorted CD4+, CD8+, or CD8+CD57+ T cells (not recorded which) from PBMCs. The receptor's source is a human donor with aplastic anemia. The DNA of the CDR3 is TGTGCCAGCAGTAACGGCCAGGGAGATAATTCACCCCTCCACTTT. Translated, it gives CASSNGQGDNSPLHF.